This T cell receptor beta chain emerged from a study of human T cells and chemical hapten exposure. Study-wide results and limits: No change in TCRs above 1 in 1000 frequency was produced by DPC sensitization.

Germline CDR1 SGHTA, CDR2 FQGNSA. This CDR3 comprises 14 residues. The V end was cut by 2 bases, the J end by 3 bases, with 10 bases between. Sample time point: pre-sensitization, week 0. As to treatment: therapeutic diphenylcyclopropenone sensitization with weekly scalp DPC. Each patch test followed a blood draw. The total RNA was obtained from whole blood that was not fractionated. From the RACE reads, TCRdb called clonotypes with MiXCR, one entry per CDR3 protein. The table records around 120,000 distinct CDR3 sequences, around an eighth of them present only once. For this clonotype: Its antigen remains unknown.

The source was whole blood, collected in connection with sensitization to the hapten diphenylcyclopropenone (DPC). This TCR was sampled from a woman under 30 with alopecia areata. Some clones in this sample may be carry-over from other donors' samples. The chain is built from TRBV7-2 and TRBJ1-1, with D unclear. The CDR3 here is CASSLSSMYTEAFF. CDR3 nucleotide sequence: TGTGCCAGCAGCTTATCTAGTATGTACACTGAAGCTTTCTTT.